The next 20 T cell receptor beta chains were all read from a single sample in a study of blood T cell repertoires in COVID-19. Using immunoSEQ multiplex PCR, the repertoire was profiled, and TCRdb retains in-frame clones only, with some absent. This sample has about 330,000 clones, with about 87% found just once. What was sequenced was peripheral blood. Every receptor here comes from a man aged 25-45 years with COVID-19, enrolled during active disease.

CDR3 DNA: TGTGCCAGCAGTTCGACAGGGCGCTTCCGCTACACCTTC. Translated, it gives CASSSTGRFRYTF. The chain uses TRBV27 and TRBJ1-2; 7 bases fit TRBD1. The germline gives CDR1 MNHEY, CDR2 SMNVEV (reference sequence). V lost 4 bases and J lost 9; bases outside the gene matches: 8. CDR3 length equals 13 residues.

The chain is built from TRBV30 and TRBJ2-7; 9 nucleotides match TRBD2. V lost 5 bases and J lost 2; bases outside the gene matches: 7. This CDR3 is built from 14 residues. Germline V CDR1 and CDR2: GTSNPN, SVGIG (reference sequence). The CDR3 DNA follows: TGTGCCTGGTTTAGCGGGAGTCCTACCTACGAGCAGTACTTC. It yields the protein CAWFSGSPTYEQYF.

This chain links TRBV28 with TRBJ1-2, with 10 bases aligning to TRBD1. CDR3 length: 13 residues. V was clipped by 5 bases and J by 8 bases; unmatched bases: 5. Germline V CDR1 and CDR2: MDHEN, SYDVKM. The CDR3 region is CASSGTGEKGYTF. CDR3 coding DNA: TGTGCCAGCAGTGGGACAGGGGAGAAGGGCTACACCTTC.

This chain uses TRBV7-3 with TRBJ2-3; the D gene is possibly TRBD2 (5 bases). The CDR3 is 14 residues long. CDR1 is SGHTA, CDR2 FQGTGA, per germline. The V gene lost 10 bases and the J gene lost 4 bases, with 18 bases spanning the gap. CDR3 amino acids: CATKSGDAADTQYF. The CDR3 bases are TGTGCCACCAAGTCCGGGGATGCCGCAGATACGCAGTATTTT.

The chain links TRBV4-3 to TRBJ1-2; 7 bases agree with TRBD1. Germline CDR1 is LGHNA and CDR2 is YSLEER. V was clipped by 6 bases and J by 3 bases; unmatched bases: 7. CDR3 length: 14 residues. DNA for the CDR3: TGCGCCAGCAGAACTCGAGGGACAGACTATGGCTACACCTTC. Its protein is CASRTRGTDYGYTF.

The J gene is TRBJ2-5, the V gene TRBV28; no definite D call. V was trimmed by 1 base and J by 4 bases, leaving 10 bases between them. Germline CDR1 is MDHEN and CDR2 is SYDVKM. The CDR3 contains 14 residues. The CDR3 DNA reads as TGTGCCAGCAGTTTATCTCCCCTCCGAGAGACCCAGTACTTC. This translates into CASSLSPLRETQYF.

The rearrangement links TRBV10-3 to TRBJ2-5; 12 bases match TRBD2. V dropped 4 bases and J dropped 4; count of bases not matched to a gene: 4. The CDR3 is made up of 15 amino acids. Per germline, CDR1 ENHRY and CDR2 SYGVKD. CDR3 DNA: TGTGCCATCAGTGGGACTAGCGGGACGGCAGAGACCCAGTACTTC. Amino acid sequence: CAISGTSGTAETQYF.

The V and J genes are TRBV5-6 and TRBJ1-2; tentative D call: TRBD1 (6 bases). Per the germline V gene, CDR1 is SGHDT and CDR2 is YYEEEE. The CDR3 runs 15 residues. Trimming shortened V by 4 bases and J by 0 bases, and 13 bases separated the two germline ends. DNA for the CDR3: TGTGCCAGCAGCCCGATGACAGGCTCTAACTATGGCTACACCTTC. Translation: CASSPMTGSNYGYTF.

CDR3 nucleotide sequence: TGTGCCTGGGTGGGCCTAGCTTATTGGACTGAAGCTTTCTTT. Protein product: CAWVGLAYWTEAFF. This rearrangement joins TRBV30 to TRBJ1-1, with unresolved D. CDR1 and CDR2 (germline): GTSNPN, SVGIG (reference sequence). The CDR3 sequence is 14 residues long. With 5 bases removed from V and 5 bases from J, the gap between germline ends came to 18 bases.

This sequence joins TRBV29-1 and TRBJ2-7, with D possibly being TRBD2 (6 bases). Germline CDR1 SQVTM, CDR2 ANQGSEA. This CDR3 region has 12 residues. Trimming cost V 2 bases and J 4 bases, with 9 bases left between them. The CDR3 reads CSVEFGGYEQYF. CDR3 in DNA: TGCAGCGTTGAATTTGGGGGGTACGAGCAGTACTTC.

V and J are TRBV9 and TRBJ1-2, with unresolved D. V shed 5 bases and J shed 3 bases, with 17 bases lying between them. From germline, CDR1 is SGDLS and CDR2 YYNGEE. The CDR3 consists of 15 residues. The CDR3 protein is CASSYTEQSYYGYTF. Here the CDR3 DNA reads TGTGCCAGCAGTTATACCGAACAATCTTACTATGGCTACACCTTC.

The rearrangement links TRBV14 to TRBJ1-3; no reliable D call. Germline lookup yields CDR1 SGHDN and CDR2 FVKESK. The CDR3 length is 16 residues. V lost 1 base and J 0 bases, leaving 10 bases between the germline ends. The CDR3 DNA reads TGTGCCAGCAGCCAAGTGTGGGAGAGCTCTGGAAACACCATATATTTT. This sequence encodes CASSQVWESSGNTIYF.

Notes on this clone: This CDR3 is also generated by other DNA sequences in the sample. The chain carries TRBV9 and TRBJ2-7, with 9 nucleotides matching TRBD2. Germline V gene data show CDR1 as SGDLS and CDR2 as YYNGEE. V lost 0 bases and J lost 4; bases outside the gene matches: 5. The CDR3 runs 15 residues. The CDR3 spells CASSVGLAGIYEQYF. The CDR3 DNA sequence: TGTGCCAGCAGCGTAGGCCTAGCGGGGATTTACGAGCAGTACTTC.

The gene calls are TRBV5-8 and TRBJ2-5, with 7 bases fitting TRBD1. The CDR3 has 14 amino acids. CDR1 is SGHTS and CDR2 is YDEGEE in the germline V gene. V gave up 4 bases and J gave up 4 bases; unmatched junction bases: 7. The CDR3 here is CASSPDRARETQYF. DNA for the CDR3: TGTGCCAGCAGCCCCGACAGGGCAAGAGAGACCCAGTACTTC.

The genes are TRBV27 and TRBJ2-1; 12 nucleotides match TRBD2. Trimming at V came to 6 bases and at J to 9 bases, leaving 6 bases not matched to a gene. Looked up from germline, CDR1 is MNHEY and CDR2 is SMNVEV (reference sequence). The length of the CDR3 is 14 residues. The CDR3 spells CASSLAGGILEQFF. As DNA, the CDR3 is TGTGCCAGCAGCCTAGCGGGGGGGATCCTTGAGCAGTTCTTC.

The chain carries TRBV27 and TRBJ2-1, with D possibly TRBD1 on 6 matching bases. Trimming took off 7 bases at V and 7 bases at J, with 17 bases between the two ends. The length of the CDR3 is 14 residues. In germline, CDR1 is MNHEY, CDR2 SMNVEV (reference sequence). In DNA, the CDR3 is TGTGCCAGCACCCTTCAGGGGCGGAGGAATGAGCAGTTCTTC. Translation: CASTLQGRRNEQFF.

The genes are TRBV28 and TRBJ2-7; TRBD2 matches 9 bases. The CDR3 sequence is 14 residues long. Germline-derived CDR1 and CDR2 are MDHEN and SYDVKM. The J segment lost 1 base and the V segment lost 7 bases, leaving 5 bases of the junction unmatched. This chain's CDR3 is CASTPSGESYEQYF. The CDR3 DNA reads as TGTGCCAGCACCCCTAGCGGGGAGTCCTACGAGCAGTACTTC.

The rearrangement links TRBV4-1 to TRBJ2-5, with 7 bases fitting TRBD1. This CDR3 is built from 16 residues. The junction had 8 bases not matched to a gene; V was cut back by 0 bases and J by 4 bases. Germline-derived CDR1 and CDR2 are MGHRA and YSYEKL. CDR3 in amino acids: CASSQDAGGSGETQYF. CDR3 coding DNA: TGCGCCAGCAGCCAAGACGCAGGGGGAAGTGGAGAGACCCAGTACTTC.

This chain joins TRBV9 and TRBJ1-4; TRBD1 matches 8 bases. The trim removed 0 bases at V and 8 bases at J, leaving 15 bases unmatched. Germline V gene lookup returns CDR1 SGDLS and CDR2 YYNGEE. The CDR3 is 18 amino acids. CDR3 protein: CASSVADRVDGSSEKLFF. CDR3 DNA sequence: TGTGCCAGCAGCGTAGCGGACAGGGTGGACGGTAGTTCGGAAAAACTGTTTTTT. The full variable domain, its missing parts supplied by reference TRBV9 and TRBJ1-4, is DSGVTQTPKHLITATGQRVTLRCSPRSGDLSVYWYQQSLDQGLQFLIQYYNGEERAKGNILERFSAQQFPDLHSELNLSSLELGDSALYFCASSVADRVDGSSEKLFFGSGTQLSVL.

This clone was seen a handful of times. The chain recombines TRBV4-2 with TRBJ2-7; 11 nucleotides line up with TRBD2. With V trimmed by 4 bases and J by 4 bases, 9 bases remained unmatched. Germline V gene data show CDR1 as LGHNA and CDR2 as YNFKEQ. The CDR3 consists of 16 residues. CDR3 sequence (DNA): TGTGCCAGCAGCCCGTTAGCGGGGGGGCGTCCATACGAGCAGTACTTC. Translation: CASSPLAGGRPYEQYF.